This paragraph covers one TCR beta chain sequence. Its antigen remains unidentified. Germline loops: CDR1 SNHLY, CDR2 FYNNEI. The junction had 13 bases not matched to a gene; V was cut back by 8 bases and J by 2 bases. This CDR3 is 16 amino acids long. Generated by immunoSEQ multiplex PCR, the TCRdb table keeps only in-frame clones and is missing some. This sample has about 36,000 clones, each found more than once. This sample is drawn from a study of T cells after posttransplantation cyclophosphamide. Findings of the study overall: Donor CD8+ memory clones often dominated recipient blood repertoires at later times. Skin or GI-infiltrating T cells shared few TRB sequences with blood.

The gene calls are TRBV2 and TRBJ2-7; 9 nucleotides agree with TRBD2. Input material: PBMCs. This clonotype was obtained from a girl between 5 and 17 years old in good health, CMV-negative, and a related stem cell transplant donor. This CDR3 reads CASLGFSGSRAYEQYF. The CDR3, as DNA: TGTGCCAGCCTTGGATTTAGCGGGAGTCGAGCCTACGAGCAGTACTTC.